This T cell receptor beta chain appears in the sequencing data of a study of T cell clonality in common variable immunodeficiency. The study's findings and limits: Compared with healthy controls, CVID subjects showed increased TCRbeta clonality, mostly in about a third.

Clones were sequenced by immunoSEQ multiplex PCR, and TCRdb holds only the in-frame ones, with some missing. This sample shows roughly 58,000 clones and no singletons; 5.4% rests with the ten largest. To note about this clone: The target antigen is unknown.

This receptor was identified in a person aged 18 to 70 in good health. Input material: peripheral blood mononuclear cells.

The CDR3 region is CSALTSGRADEQFF. The sequenced CDR3 bases are TGCAGCGCCCTGACTAGCGGGAGGGCGGATGAG. This chain links TRBV29-1 with TRBJ2-1, with 14 bases matching TRBD2. Coverage ceases 3 residues before the CDR3 finishes, and the germline J gene fills in the end. Trimming took 7 bases from V and 8 from J; bases not matched to a gene: 7. The CDR3 is 14 amino acids. Germline-derived CDR1 and CDR2 are SQVTM and ANQGSEA.